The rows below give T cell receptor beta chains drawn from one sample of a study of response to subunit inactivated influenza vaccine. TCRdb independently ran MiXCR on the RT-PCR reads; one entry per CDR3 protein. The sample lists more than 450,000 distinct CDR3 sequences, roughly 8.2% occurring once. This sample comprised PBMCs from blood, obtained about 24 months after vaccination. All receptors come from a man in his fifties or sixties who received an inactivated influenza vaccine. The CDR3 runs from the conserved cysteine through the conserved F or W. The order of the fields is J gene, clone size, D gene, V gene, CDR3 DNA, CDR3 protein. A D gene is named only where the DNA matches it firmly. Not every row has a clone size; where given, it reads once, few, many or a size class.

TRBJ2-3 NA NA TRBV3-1 TGTGCCAGCAGCCAAGCTGGAGCTCGGAATACGCAGTATTTT CASSQAGARNTQYF
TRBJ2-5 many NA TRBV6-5 TGTGCCAGCGCCTCCTGGGAGACCCAGTACTTC CASASWETQYF
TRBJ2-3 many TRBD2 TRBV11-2 TGTGCCAGCAGCTTAGGGACTAGCGGGAGCTTAACTTCTGGGACAGATACGCAGTATTTT CASSLGTSGSLTSGTDTQYF
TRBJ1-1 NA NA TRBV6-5 TGTGCCAGCACCTACTCCTCCCTATCCGGACCAGCTTTCTTT CASTYSSLSGPAFF
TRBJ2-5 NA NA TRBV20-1 TGCAGTGCTAGAGATCTGGGTCCCGAAGAGACCCAGTACTTC CSARDLGPEETQYF
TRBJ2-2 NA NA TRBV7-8 TGTGCCAGCAGCCCGATCAGAGCGAACACCGGGGAGCTGTTTTTT CASSPIRANTGELFF
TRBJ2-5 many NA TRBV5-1 TGCGCCAGCAGCTTGGTTGGGACCCAAGAGACCCAGTACTTC CASSLVGTQETQYF
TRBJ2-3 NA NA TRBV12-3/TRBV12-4 TGTGCCAGCAGTTTAGAACAGACTAGCACAGATACGCAGTATTTT CASSLEQTSTDTQYF
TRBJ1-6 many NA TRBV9 TGTGCCAGCAGCGCCTCAGGGGATTCATCACCCCTCCACTTT CASSASGDSSPLHF
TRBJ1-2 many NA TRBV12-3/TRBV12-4 TGTGCCAGCAGTTCGGACAGCGTCTATGGCTACACCTTC CASSSDSVYGYTF
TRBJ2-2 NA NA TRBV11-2 TGTGCCAGCAGCTTAGAAGACAGGGGTATAGCGGGAGTGGAAACCGGGGAGCTGTTTTTT CASSLEDRGIAGVETGELFF
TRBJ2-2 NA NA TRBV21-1 TGTGCCAACAGCAAAATATCCGGTCTAGCTGGCGGGGAGCTGTTTTTT CANSKISGLAGGELFF
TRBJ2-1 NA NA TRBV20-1 TGCAGTGGAAGGCCAGGGGCTTCTGAGCAGTTCTTC CSGRPGASEQFF
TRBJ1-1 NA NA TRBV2 TGTGCCAGCAGTGAGTTCGGCTATTTTGAAGCTTTCTTT CASSEFGYFEAFF
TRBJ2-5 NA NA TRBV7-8 TGTGCCAGCAGCTTAGAAGGGGGGCGGAAGACCCAGTACTTC CASSLEGGRKTQYF
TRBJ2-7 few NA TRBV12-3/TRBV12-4 TGTGCCAGCAGTTTTCGTGTTCGGGACGAGCAGTACTTC CASSFRVRDEQYF
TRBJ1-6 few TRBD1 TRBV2 TGTGCCAGCATCGGGACAGGGGGATTCTCACCCCTCCACTTT CASIGTGGFSPLHF
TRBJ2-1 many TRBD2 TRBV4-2 TGTGCCAGCAGCCAAGATTTCGGGGGGGACAATGAGCAGTTCTTC CASSQDFGGDNEQFF
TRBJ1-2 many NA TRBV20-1 TGCAGTGCTAGAGCGGGAAGACAGCACAACTATGGCTACACCTTC CSARAGRQHNYGYTF
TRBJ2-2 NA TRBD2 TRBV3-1 TGTGCCAGCAGCCAAGATCGGGCCGTAGCGGGGCACACCGGGGAGCTGTTTTTT CASSQDRAVAGHTGELFF
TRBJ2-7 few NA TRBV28 TGTGCCAGCAGATCCCCTCAGAATTTCTACGAGCAGTACTTC CASRSPQNFYEQYF
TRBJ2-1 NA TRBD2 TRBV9 TGTGCCAGTCAAGGGACTAGCGACAACAATGAGCAGTTCTTC CASQGTSDNNEQFF
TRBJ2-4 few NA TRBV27 TGTGCCAGCAGTTTCGCAGGGTCGGACATTCAGTACTTC CASSFAGSDIQYF
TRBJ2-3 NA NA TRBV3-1 TGTGCCAGCAGCCAAGATGAACGGTTCACAGATACGCAGTATTTT CASSQDERFTDTQYF
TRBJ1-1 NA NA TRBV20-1 TGCAGTGCTAGAAATTTACGGGGGAGCACTGAAGCTTTCTTT CSARNLRGSTEAFF
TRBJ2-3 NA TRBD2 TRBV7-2 TGTGCCAGCAGCTCGACTAGCGAAGATACGCAGTATTTT CASSSTSEDTQYF
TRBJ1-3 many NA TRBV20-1 TGCAGTGCTAGAGATCCGCTGGGCAGGGGAGGTGGAAACACCATATATTTT CSARDPLGRGGGNTIYF
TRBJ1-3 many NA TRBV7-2 TGTGCCAGCAGCTGGGGCCCAGCCCGCTCTGGAAACACCATATATTTT CASSWGPARSGNTIYF
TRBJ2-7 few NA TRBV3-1 TGTGCCAGCAGCCAGCAACTAGGTTACGAGCAGTACTTC CASSQQLGYEQYF
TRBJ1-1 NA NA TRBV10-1 TGCGCCAGCAGAAGAACCAGAAACACTGAAGCTTTCTTT CASRRTRNTEAFF
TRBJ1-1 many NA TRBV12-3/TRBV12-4 TGTGCCAGCAGTTTAGGGACAGCAATTGCCCGGGATGTGGCTGAAGCTTTCTTT CASSLGTAIARDVAEAFF
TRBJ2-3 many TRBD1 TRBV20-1 TGCAGTGCTTTAACCGGGACAGGGGGCACAGATACGCAGTATTTT CSALTGTGGTDTQYF
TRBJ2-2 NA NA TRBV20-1 TGCAGTGCTAGAAGGAAGGTTCACACCGGGGAGCTGTTTTTT CSARRKVHTGELFF
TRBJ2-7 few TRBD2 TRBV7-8 TGTGCCAGCAGCCCTCGGGAACTAGCGGGACCCTACGAGCAGTACTTC CASSPRELAGPYEQYF
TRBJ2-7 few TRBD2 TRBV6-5 TGTGCCAGCAGTTACTCGCTAGCGGGAGTCTACGAGCAGTACTTC CASSYSLAGVYEQYF
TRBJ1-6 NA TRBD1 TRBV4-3 TGCGCCAGCAGCCTCGGGACAGAGAATTCACCCCTCCACTTT CASSLGTENSPLHF
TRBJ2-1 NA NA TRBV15 TGTGCCACCAGCAGAGAAGTGAGCTCCTACAATGAGCAGTTCTTC CATSREVSSYNEQFF
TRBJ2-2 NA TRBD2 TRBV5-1 TGCGCCAGCAGCTGGACTAGCGGGGGAACCGGGGAGCTGTTTTTT CASSWTSGGTGELFF
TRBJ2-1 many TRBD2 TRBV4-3 TGCGCCAGCAGCCTAACTAGCGAATCCTACAATGAGCAGTTCTTC CASSLTSESYNEQFF
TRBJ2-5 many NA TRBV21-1 TGTGCCAGCAGCAAGGATTGTACTAGCGGGGGGTATCGAGAGACCCAGTACTTC CASSKDCTSGGYRETQYF
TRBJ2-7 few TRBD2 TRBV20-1 TGCAGTGCTGGGACTAGCGGTTACTACGAGCAGTACTTC CSAGTSGYYEQYF